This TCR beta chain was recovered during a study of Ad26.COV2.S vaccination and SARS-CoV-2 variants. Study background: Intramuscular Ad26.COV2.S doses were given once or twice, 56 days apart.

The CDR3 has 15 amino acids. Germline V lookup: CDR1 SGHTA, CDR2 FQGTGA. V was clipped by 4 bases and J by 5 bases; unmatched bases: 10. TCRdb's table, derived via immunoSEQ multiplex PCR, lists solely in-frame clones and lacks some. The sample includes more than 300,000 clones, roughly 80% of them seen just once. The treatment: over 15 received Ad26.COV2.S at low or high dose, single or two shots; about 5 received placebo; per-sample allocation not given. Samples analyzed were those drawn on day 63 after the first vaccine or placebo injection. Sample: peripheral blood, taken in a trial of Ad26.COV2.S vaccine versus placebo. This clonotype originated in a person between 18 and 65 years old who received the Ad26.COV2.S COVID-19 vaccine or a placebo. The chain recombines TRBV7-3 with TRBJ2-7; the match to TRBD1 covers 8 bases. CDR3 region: CASSSPDRGIHEQYF. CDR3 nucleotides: TGTGCCAGCAGCTCCCCTGACAGGGGTATCCACGAGCAGTACTTC. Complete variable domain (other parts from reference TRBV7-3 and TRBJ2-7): GAGVSQTPSNKVTEKGKYVELRCDPISGHTALYWYRQSLGQGPEFLIYFQGTGAADDSGLPNDRFFAVRPEGSVSTLKIQRTERGDSAVYLCASSSPDRGIHEQYFGPGTRLTVT.